The clone carrying this TCR beta chain was observed at least ten times. Antigen specificity is unknown. V lost 2 bases, J lost 9 bases, and 6 bases stayed unmatched. From germline, CDR1 is MNHNY and CDR2 SVGAGI (reference sequence). This CDR3 is built from 14 residues. Individual cDNA molecules were tagged with unique molecular identifiers. MiXCR, applied by TCRdb to the 5' RACE reads, yields one record per CDR3 protein. Of about 90,000 distinct CDR3 sequences listed, more than 10% were seen once; the top ten hold 4.4%. This entry is derived from a study of early T cells in non-severe SARS-CoV-2 infection. Findings of the study overall: VDJdb matching favored anti-spike CD8 responses, missing private and CD4 specificities.

The specimen was whole blood, collected at baseline. This TCR came from an adult who was a healthcare worker with PCR-confirmed SARS-CoV-2 infection or an uninfected control (not recorded which). The gene calls are TRBV6-6 and TRBJ2-1; 8 positions match TRBD2. In DNA form, the CDR3 reads TGTGCCAGCAGTTACGCTATCGGGAGGGTTGAGCAGTTCTTC. This translates into CASSYAIGRVEQFF.